Detailed here is one T cell receptor beta chain. What it recognizes is unknown. This specimen comes from a study of cytomegalovirus exposure and HLA in healthy donors. Study outcomes and limitations: Differences between HLA loci emerged in a later analysis of TCR association rates, with DRB1 most and HLA-C fewest. When presence/absence was analysed, sequencing depth was taken to be roughly uniform across donors. A link between a missense DCLRE1C variant and TCR beta V- and J-gene trimming emerged from a later analysis.

Germline V gene lookup returns CDR1 SNHLY and CDR2 FYNNEI. V was clipped by 6 bases and J by 1 base; unmatched bases: 4. CDR3 size: 14 residues. It was with 60 Vbeta and 13 Jbeta primers that the PCR ran. Per the original data handling: Later work found around 80 million unique TCR beta chains, with approximately 12 million shared. The method was immunoSEQ multiplex PCR; TCRdb's version includes in-frame clones alone and lacks a portion of them. D and trimming come from the DNA, and the V and J calls and clone size come from that table. Of approximately 150,000 clones in the sample, 75% to 90% are singletons; the top ten hold under 3.5%.

The J gene is TRBJ1-1, the V gene TRBV2; 8 bases are a match to TRBD1. The sample comprised PBMCs. The sequence came from a woman aged 25 to 39 in good health and CMV-seronegative. The CDR3: CASRDREGNTEAFF. CDR3 coding DNA: TGTGCCAGCAGGGACAGGGAGGGGAACACTGAAGCTTTCTTT.